This entry is about one T cell receptor beta chain. With V trimmed by 4 bases and J by 0 bases, 13 bases remained unmatched. The CDR3 consists of 19 residues. Per the germline V gene, CDR1 is LNHDA and CDR2 is SQIVND (reference sequence). This sample was taken from a study of blood T cell repertoires in COVID-19. Study details: Acute-phase and convalescent COVID-19 samples originated in the United States, Italy and Spain. PBMCs, B-cell-depleted T cells, or T cells were the source of the cDNA or gDNA that made up the material.

Generated by immunoSEQ multiplex PCR, the TCRdb table keeps only in-frame clones and is missing some. The sample records roughly 90,000 clones, roughly 90% being singletons. The sample was peripheral blood. The sequence came from a middle-aged man with acute or convalescent COVID-19. The J gene is TRBJ1-5, the V gene TRBV19, with 9 bases matching TRBD1. CDR3 loop: CASSRIPGTGSYSNQPQHF. For the CDR3, the DNA is TGTGCCAGTAGTAGGATTCCCGGGACAGGGTCATATAGCAATCAGCCCCAGCATTTT.